Sequencing of this T cell receptor (beta chain) was carried out in a study of blood T cell repertoires in COVID-19. Across the whole study: Samples taken during acute and convalescent COVID-19 were collected in the United States, Italy and Spain. Sources were T cells, B-cell-depleted T cells, or PBMCs; the material itself was cDNA or gDNA.

During active infection, Seattle patients enrolled and were then monitored through disease. Looked up from germline, CDR1 is PRHDT and CDR2 is FYEKMQ (reference sequence). There are 18 residues in the CDR3. Germline trimming cut 5 bases from V and 5 bases from J; bases unmatched to any gene: 19. Authors' processing steps: The assay estimated nucleated cells by amplifying reference gene primers. Data came from immunoSEQ multiplex PCR; TCRdb stores just in-frame clones and leaves some out. The V and J calls and clone size come from that table; D and trimming were worked out from the DNA. The sample consists of about 250,000 clones, 88% of them appearing once.

The sample was peripheral blood. This clonotype was sampled from a woman under 40 with COVID-19, enrolled during active disease. The rearrangement links TRBV13 to TRBJ1-2; 8 bases fit TRBD1. CDR3 sequence (DNA): TGTGCCAGCAGCCAGGGGGCGCTGAGGGGGCGAGGAGAGTATGGCTACACCTTC. Translation gives CASSQGALRGRGEYGYTF.